The rows below give T cell receptor beta chains drawn from one sample of a study of T cell responses to AZD1222 COVID-19 vaccine. Profiled with immunoSEQ multiplex PCR; TCRdb holds only in-frame clones, not every one. The sample has 85,000 to 130,000 clones, 80% to 95% seen once. Sequenced here: peripheral blood, sampled 28 days after the second AZD1222 dose. These receptors all stem from an adult who received the AZD1222 COVID-19 vaccine. Both conserved end residues are part of each CDR3. The D gene is left open where the match is weak. A row's size may be missing; if present it is once, few, many or a size class.

>-|TRBV6-5|-|TRBJ2-7
CASSLRTDYEQYF
TGTGCCAGCAGTCTTCGGACGGACTACGAGCAGTACTTC
>once|TRBV9|TRBD2|TRBJ2-1
CASSARPRGGASYNEQFF
TGTGCCAGCAGCGCGAGACCCCGGGGGGGGGCATCCTACAATGAGCAGTTCTTC
>-|TRBV19|TRBD1|TRBJ2-7
CASTMGQGSHEQYF
TGTGCCAGTACCATGGGACAGGGTTCCCACGAGCAGTACTTC
>-|TRBV29-1|-|TRBJ1-1
CSGDKADTEAFF
TGCAGCGGAGATAAAGCCGACACTGAAGCTTTCTTT
>-|TRBV18|-|TRBJ1-1
CASSPRDSWEPHEAFF
TGTGCCAGCTCACCAAGGGACTCATGGGAGCCCCATGAAGCTTTCTTT
>-|TRBV19|-|TRBJ2-7
CASSIRDTYEQYF
TGTGCCAGTAGTATACGTGACACCTACGAGCAGTACTTC
>-|TRBV6-5|-|TRBJ2-1
CASSYPRLEQFF
TGTGCCAGCAGTTACCCTAGGCTTGAGCAGTTCTTC
>-|TRBV3-1/TRBV3-2|-|TRBJ2-2
CASSHPNTGELFF
TGTGCCAGCAGCCACCCTAACACCGGGGAGCTGTTTTTT
>-|TRBV7-9|TRBD1|TRBJ2-6
CASSLEWDRGTGANVLTF
TGTGCCAGCAGCTTAGAGTGGGACAGGGGGACTGGGGCCAACGTCCTGACTTTC
>-|TRBV21-1|-|TRBJ1-5
CPDRAGQPQHF
TGTCCGGACAGGGCGGGACAGCCCCAGCATTTT
>-|TRBV5-4|TRBD1|TRBJ2-5
CASSFAPGQVQETQYF
TGTGCCAGCAGCTTCGCTCCGGGACAGGTCCAAGAGACCCAGTACTTC
>-|TRBV18|TRBD1|TRBJ2-1
CASSGTGGREQFF
TGTGCCAGCTCCGGGACAGGGGGCCGTGAGCAGTTCTTC
>once|TRBV5-8|-|TRBJ2-1
CASKVVAGANEQFF
TGTGCCAGCAAAGTTGTGGCAGGGGCTAATGAGCAGTTCTTC
>-|TRBV5-1|-|TRBJ2-7
CASSPLSEEFIYEQYF
TGCGCCAGCAGCCCACTGTCGGAAGAATTCATCTACGAGCAGTACTTC
>-|TRBV19|TRBD1|TRBJ1-2
CASSKLQGTLNYGYTF
TGTGCCAGTAGTAAGCTACAGGGGACTCTTAACTATGGCTACACCTTC
>-|TRBV4-3|-|TRBJ1-1
CASSQDTAQRDTEAFF
TGCGCCAGCAGCCAAGATACGGCCCAGAGAGACACTGAAGCTTTCTTT
>few|TRBV25-1|-|TRBJ2-2
CASSETSGTPNTGELFF
TGTGCCAGCAGTGAAACTTCTGGGACGCCGAACACCGGGGAGCTGTTTTTT
>-|TRBV3-1/TRBV3-2|TRBD2|TRBJ2-1
CASGTSGGNPYNEQFF
TGTGCCAGCGGGACTAGCGGGGGGAACCCCTACAATGAGCAGTTCTTC
>-|TRBV7-9|TRBD2|TRBJ2-3
CASSPRDYNADTQYF
TGTGCCAGCAGCCCCCGGGACTATAATGCAGATACGCAGTATTTT
>-|TRBV16|-|TRBJ2-5
CASSHRGAMETQYF
TGTGCCAGCAGCCACCGGGGGGCGATGGAGACCCAGTACTTC
>-|TRBV9|TRBD2|TRBJ2-5
CASSTGTSGRQETQYF
TGTGCCAGCAGCACCGGGACTAGCGGAAGACAAGAGACCCAGTACTTC
>-|TRBV27|-|TRBJ2-6
CASSYKGPRPDLVSGANVLTF
TGTGCCAGCAGTTACAAGGGGCCCCGGCCGGATCTGGTCTCTGGGGCCAACGTCCTGACTTTC
>-|TRBV6-5|TRBD1|TRBJ1-4
CASSYDRTGAEKLFF
TGTGCCAGCAGTTACGACAGGACAGGGGCTGAAAAACTGTTTTTT
>-|TRBV5-1|-|TRBJ1-2
CASSPDGANYGYTF
TGCGCCAGCAGCCCGGACGGAGCTAACTATGGCTACACCTTC
>-|TRBV18|-|TRBJ1-1
CASSPGEGRLNTEAFF
TGTGCCAGCTCACCAGGGGAAGGACGCCTGAACACTGAAGCTTTCTTT
>-|TRBV2|-|TRBJ1-4
CATGVEKLFF
TGTGCCACGGGAGTTGAAAAACTGTTTTTT
>-|TRBV7-2|-|TRBJ1-4
CASSSLAGPLGAKLFF
TGTGCCAGCAGCTCACTAGCGGGGCCACTGGGGGCAAAACTGTTTTTT
>-|TRBV2|-|TRBJ1-4
CASSDPRQGEKLFF
TGTGCCAGCAGTGATCCTCGGCAAGGGGAAAAACTGTTTTTT
>-|TRBV6-5|TRBD1|TRBJ2-1
CATWGTGRNEQFF
TGTGCCACCTGGGGGACAGGGAGGAATGAGCAGTTCTTC
>-|TRBV7-2|-|TRBJ1-1
CASSGVYGTEAFF
TGTGCCAGCAGCGGGGTTTATGGCACTGAAGCTTTCTTT
>-|TRBV13|-|TRBJ2-3
CASSLGSSSTDTQYF
TGTGCCAGCAGCTTAGGCTCCTCTAGCACAGATACGCAGTATTTT
>-|TRBV12-3/TRBV12-4|-|TRBJ1-1
CASRGRGNTEAFF
TGTGCCAGCAGGGGACGAGGGAACACTGAAGCTTTCTTT
>few|TRBV9|TRBD1|TRBJ1-6
CASSPQTGAYNSPLHF
TGTGCCAGCAGCCCCCAGACAGGGGCCTATAATTCACCCCTCCACTTT
>-|TRBV28|-|TRBJ2-2
CASTGLTRDTGELFF
TGTGCCAGCACCGGCCTGACCAGGGACACCGGGGAGCTGTTTTTT
>-|TRBV3-1/TRBV3-2|-|TRBJ2-3
CASSQGAQSGTDTQYF
TGTGCCAGCAGCCAAGGTGCTCAATCCGGCACAGATACGCAGTATTTT
>-|TRBV19|-|TRBJ1-5
CASSIGERQGQPQHF
TGTGCCAGTAGTATAGGGGAGAGGCAGGGACAGCCCCAGCATTTT
>few|TRBV27|-|TRBJ2-1
CASSPSPTANEQFF
TGTGCCAGCAGTCCCTCTCCGACGGCTAATGAGCAGTTCTTC
>-|TRBV5-6|-|TRBJ2-3
CASSLEWITDTQYF
TGTGCCAGCAGCTTGGAGTGGATCACAGATACGCAGTATTTT
>-|TRBV2|-|TRBJ2-1
CANQEQGSSYNEQFF
TGTGCCAACCAGGAACAGGGCAGCTCCTACAATGAGCAGTTCTTC
>-|TRBV7-8|-|TRBJ1-6
CASSLGPQLNSPLHF
TGTGCCAGCAGCCTGGGCCCCCAACTCAATTCACCCCTCCACTTT
>-|TRBV11-2|TRBD2|TRBJ2-1
CASSLAGRYNEQFF
TGTGCCAGCAGCCTAGCGGGACGATACAATGAGCAGTTCTTC
>-|TRBV18|TRBD1|TRBJ2-5
CASSPPSLPGPLGTDQETQYF
TGTGCCAGCTCACCACCGAGTCTCCCGGGGCCCCTCGGGACAGATCAAGAGACCCAGTACTTC
>-|TRBV19|-|TRBJ2-2
CASSLVAGELFF
TGTGCCAGTAGTCTGGTGGCCGGGGAGCTGTTTTTT
>-|TRBV5-1|TRBD2|TRBJ2-3
CASSLTPGLAGSAPNTQYF
TGCGCCAGCAGCTTGACACCGGGACTAGCGGGGTCAGCCCCAAATACGCAGTATTTT
>-|TRBV6-2/TRBV6-3|TRBD1|TRBJ1-2
CASSYPETGNYGYTF
TGTGCCAGCAGTTACCCAGAGACAGGGAACTATGGCTACACCTTC
>many|TRBV7-7|-|TRBJ2-3
CASSRTQAGTDTQYF
TGTGCTAGCAGCAGAACCCAGGCAGGCACAGATACGCAGTATTTT
>-|TRBV11-2|-|TRBJ2-1
CASSLDFVNEQFF
TGTGCCAGCAGCTTAGACTTTGTGAATGAGCAGTTCTTC
>-|TRBV14|-|TRBJ1-4
CASSQQDGGKLFF
TGTGCCAGCAGCCAACAAGACGGCGGAAAACTGTTTTTT
>-|TRBV15|-|TRBJ2-7
CATSRDRTNSYEQYF
TGTGCCACCAGCAGAGATCGAACGAACTCCTACGAGCAGTACTTC
>-|TRBV5-6|TRBD1|TRBJ1-4
CASSFQGVEKLFF
TGTGCCAGCAGCTTTCAGGGGGTGGAAAAACTGTTTTTT
>-|TRBV20-1|-|TRBJ1-1
CSARGLAFF
TGCAGTGCCCGGGGTCTCGCTTTCTTT
>-|TRBV11-2|-|TRBJ1-4
CASSLGEKLFF
TGTGCCAGCAGCTTAGGGGAAAAACTGTTTTTT
>few|TRBV5-6|TRBD1|TRBJ1-2
CASSNRDRGSGYTF
TGTGCCAGCAGTAACCGGGACAGAGGGAGCGGCTACACCTTC
>-|TRBV5-3|TRBD1|TRBJ2-2
CARSLEGTAINTGELFF
TGTGCCAGAAGCTTGGAAGGGACAGCAATAAACACCGGGGAGCTGTTTTTT
>-|TRBV9|-|TRBJ2-1
CASSSQMDLRNEQFF
TGTGCCAGCAGCTCACAGATGGACTTGCGCAATGAGCAGTTCTTC
>-|TRBV19|TRBD2|TRBJ2-3
CASSIAGGGASTDTQYF
TGTGCCAGTAGTATTGCGGGAGGCGGGGCAAGCACAGATACGCAGTATTTT
>-|TRBV7-9|-|TRBJ1-4
CASSGSGGELFF
TGTGCCAGCAGCGGTAGCGGGGGGGAACTGTTTTTT
>few|TRBV5-5|TRBD1|TRBJ1-5
CASSLGDRVGQPQHF
TGTGCCAGCAGCTTGGGGGACAGGGTTGGGCAGCCCCAGCATTTT
>-|TRBV28|TRBD1|TRBJ1-1
CASSTTGRPEAFF
TGTGCCAGCAGTACGACAGGGAGGCCTGAAGCTTTCTTT